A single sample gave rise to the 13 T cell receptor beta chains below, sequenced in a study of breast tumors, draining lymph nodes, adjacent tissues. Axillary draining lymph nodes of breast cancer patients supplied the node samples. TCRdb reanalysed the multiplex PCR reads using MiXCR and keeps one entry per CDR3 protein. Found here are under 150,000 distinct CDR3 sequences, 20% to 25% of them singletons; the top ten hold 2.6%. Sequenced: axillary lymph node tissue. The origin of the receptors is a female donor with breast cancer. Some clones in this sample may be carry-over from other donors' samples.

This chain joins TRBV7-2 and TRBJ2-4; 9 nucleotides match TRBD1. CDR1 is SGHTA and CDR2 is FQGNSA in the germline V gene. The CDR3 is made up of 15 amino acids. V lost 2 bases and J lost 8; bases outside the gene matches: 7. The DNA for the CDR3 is TGTGCCAGCAGCTTATTGAGACAGGGGGTGGACATTCAGTACTTC. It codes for CASSLLRQGVDIQYF.

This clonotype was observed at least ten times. The DNA of the CDR3 is TGTGCCAGCAGTTTTCCTCAGGATGGGGAGCAGTTCTTC. Its translation is CASSFPQDGEQFF. The chain has TRBV12-3 or TRBV12-4 and TRBJ2-1, with unresolved D. This CDR3 is 13 amino acids long. V dropped 3 bases and J dropped 10 bases, with 13 bases sitting between them.

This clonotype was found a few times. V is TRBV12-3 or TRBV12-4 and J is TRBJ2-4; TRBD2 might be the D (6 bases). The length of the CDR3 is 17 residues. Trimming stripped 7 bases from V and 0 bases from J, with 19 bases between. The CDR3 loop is CASNPPWGELAKNIQYF. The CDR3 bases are TGTGCCAGCAATCCCCCTTGGGGGGAATTAGCCAAAAACATTCAGTACTTC.

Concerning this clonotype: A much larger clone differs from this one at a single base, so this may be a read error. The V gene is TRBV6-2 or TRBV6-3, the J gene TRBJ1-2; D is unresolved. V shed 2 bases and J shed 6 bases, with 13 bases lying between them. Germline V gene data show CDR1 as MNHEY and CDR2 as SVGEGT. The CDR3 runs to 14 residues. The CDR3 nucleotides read TGTGCCAGCAGTTACACCCTCTCACCGGATGGCTACACCTTC. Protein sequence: CASSYTLSPDGYTF.

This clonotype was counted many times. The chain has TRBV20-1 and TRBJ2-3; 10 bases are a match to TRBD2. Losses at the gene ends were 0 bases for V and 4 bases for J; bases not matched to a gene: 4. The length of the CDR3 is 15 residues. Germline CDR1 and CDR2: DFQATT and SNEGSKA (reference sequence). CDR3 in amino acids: CSARDLAGVADTQYF. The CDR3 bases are TGCAGTGCTAGAGATCTAGCGGGAGTGGCAGATACGCAGTATTTT.

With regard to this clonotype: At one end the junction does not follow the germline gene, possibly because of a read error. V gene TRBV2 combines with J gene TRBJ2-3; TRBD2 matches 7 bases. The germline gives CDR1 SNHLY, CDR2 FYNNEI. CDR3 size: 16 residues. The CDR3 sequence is CAGSQGASGGTDTQYF. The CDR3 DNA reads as TGTGCCGGCAGCCAAGGGGCTAGCGGAGGCACAGATACGCAGTATTTT.

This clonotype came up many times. DNA of the CDR3: TGCGCCAGCAGTGAGTCACGGGCTAGCGGGCGTCCAGATACGCAGTATTTT. It is translated as CASSESRASGRPDTQYF. The rearrangement links TRBV10-1 to TRBJ2-3; 8 bases line up with TRBD2. In germline, CDR1 is WNHNN, CDR2 SYGVQD (reference sequence). The CDR3 loop spans 17 amino acids. With V trimmed by 0 bases and J by 4 bases, 9 bases remained unmatched.

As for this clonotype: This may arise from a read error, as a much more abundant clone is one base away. This chain's CDR3 is CAWLQGRMFF. The CDR3 DNA follows: TGTGCCTGGTTACAGGGCAGGATGTTCTTC. The chain is built from TRBV30 and TRBJ2-1, with D possibly matching TRBD1 (6 bases). V was pared by 5 bases and J by 15 bases, with 14 bases between. Germline values: CDR1 GTSNPN, CDR2 SVGIG (reference sequence). This CDR3 comprises 10 residues.

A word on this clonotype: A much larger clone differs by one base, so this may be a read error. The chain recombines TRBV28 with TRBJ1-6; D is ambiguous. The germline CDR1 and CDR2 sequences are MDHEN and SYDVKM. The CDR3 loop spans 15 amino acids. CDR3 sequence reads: CASSLFRRNKSPLHF. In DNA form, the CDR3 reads TGTGCCAGCAGTTTATTCCGACGGAATAAATCACCCCTCCACTTT.

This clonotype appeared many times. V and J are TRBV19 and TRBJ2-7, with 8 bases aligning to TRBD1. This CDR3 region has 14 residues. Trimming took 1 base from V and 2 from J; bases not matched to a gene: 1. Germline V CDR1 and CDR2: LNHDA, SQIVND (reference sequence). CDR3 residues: CASSIARGPYEQYF. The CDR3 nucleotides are TGTGCCAGTAGTATAGCCAGGGGGCCCTACGAGCAGTACTTC.

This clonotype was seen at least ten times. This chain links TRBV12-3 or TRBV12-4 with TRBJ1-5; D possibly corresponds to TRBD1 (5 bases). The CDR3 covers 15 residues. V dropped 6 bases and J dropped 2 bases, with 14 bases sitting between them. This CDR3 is CASRSRSGGNQPQHF. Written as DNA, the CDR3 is TGTGCCAGCAGGTCCCGGTCGGGGGGCAATCAGCCCCAGCATTTT.

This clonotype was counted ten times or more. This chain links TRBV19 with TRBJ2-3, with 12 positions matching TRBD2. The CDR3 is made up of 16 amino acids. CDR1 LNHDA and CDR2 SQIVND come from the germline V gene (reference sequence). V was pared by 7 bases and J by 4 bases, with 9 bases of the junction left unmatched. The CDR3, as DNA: TGTGCCAGTAAGCTAGCGGGAGGGGCCCGTGCAGATACGCAGTATTTT. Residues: CASKLAGGARADTQYF.

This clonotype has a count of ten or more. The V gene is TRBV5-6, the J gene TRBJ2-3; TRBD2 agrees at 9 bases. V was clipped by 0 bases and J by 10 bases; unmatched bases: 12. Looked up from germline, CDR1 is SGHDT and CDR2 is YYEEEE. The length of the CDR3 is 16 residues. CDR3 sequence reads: CASSLGLVTSGGAQYF. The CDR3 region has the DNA TGTGCCAGCAGCTTGGGGTTAGTGACTAGCGGTGGAGCGCAGTATTTT.